The 14 T cell receptor beta chains in this list originate from one sample, sequenced in a study of cytomegalovirus exposure and HLA in healthy donors. The study ran its PCR with 60 Vbeta and 13 Jbeta primers. Clones were read by immunoSEQ multiplex PCR, and TCRdb kept only the in-frame ones, dropping some. The table has about 170,000 clones, more than 80% seen once; the top ten hold nearly 2.5%. The sample taken for sequencing was PBMCs. Source of these receptors: a male donor in good health and CMV-seronegative.

The genes are TRBV7-6 and TRBJ2-7; 11 positions agree with TRBD1. The V and J ends lost 5 bases and 4 bases, in that order; junction bases with no gene match: 7. CDR3 size: 15 residues. The germline V gene has CDR1 SGHVS and CDR2 FNYEAQ. The CDR3 reads CASSRTGQGAYEQYF. Written as DNA, the CDR3 is TGTGCCAGCAGCCGTACTGGACAGGGGGCTTACGAGCAGTACTTC.

CDR3 loop: CSVEGETGAGEQFF. CDR3 bases: TGCAGCGTGGAGGGTGAGACAGGGGCAGGTGAGCAGTTCTTC. The V and J genes are TRBV29-1 and TRBJ2-1; 8 bases are a match to TRBD1. The germline gives CDR1 SQVTM, CDR2 ANQGSEA. V lost 6 bases and J lost 9; bases outside the gene matches: 13. The CDR3 is 14 residues long.

This rearrangement joins TRBV6-1 to TRBJ1-5, with D hard to call. V was pared by 4 bases and J by 4 bases, with 11 bases between. This CDR3 has 14 amino acids. Germline V gene data show CDR1 as MNHNS and CDR2 as SASEGT. CDR3 in amino acids: CASSGEVRNQPQHF. The CDR3 DNA follows: TGTGCCAGCAGTGGGGAGGTGAGGAATCAGCCCCAGCATTTT.

The chain has TRBV23-1 and TRBJ1-2; 8 bases fit TRBD1. TRBV23-1 qualifies as an ORF whose function is uncertain. V was pared by 4 bases and J by 2 bases, with 3 bases of the junction left unmatched. The CDR3 is 14 residues long. CDR3 region: CASSPTGGNYGYTF. The CDR3 nucleotides read TGCGCCAGCAGTCCTACAGGGGGGAACTATGGCTACACCTTC.

A few counts support this clone. This chain connects TRBV7-9 to TRBJ1-1; D gene ambiguous. The CDR3 length is 15 residues. CDR1 SEHNR and CDR2 FQNEAQ come from the germline V gene (reference sequence). Trimming cost V 3 bases and J 1 base, with 12 bases left between them. CDR3 DNA: TGTGCCAGCAGCTTTGGGCGGGGAGGGAACACTGAAGCTTTCTTT. Translating it yields CASSFGRGGNTEAFF.

The V call is TRBV4-1, the J call TRBJ2-7, with D maybe TRBD1 (6 bases). The CDR3 spans 16 residues. The ends were cut back, 1 base at V and 4 bases at J, with 17 bases in the middle. CDR1 is MGHRA and CDR2 is YSYEKL in the germline V gene. In DNA, the CDR3 is TGCGCCAGCAGCCAAGCCCCCGGGACAACGATTTACGAGCAGTACTTC. Protein: CASSQAPGTTIYEQYF.

This clone was counted only a few times. The rearrangement joins TRBV4-2 to TRBJ2-6, with D perhaps TRBD1 (6 bases). Trimming left V 0 bases short and J 2 bases short, with 11 bases between. The germline V gene has CDR1 LGHNA and CDR2 YNFKEQ. This CDR3 contains 17 residues. This chain's CDR3 is CASSQENRVAGANVLTF. The CDR3 nucleotides are TGTGCCAGCAGCCAAGAAAACAGGGTCGCTGGGGCCAACGTCCTGACTTTC.

The V call is TRBV28, the J call TRBJ2-7; D is unclear. Trimming took 5 bases from V and 4 from J, leaving 9 bases between them. The CDR3 is 12 amino acids. Germline CDR1 is MDHEN and CDR2 is SYDVKM. The CDR3 DNA reads as TGTGCCAGCAGTGCCAGTTATTACGAGCAGTACTTC. Its protein product is CASSASYYEQYF.

This clone was seen just once. The chain has TRBV18 and TRBJ1-4; D uncertain. V was pared by 1 base and J by 0 bases, with 6 bases between. CDR1 is KGHSH, CDR2 LQKENI, per germline. There are 15 residues in the CDR3. CDR3 DNA sequence: TGTGCCAGCTCACCACAACAGACAACTAATGAAAAACTGTTTTTT. Translation: CASSPQQTTNEKLFF. Full variable domain (remainder filled in from reference TRBV18 and TRBJ1-4): NAGVMQNPRHLVRRRGQEARLRCSPMKGHSHVYWYRQLPEEGLKFMVYLQKENIIDESGMPKERFSAEFPKEGPSILRIQQVVRGDSAAYFCASSPQQTTNEKLFFGSGTQLSVL.

This clone occurred once. The V gene is TRBV5-1, the J gene TRBJ1-2; TRBD1 matches at 10 bases. CDR3 length equals 16 residues. V was pared by 0 bases and J by 4 bases, with 6 bases of the junction left unmatched. CDR1 and CDR2 (germline): SGHRS, YFSETQ. Here the CDR3 DNA reads TGCGCCAGCAGCTTGGGGCCCGGGACAGGGGTCTATGGCTACACCTTC. Amino acids: CASSLGPGTGVYGYTF.

V usage is TRBV5-4 and J usage is TRBJ1-2; weak D call: TRBD1 (6 bases). V was trimmed by 0 bases and J by 2 bases, leaving 11 bases between them. Germline V gene sequence: CDR1 SGHNT, CDR2 YYREEE (reference sequence). The CDR3 totals 15 residues. The CDR3 spells CASSLGGQGNYGYTF. As DNA, the CDR3 is TGTGCCAGCAGCTTGGGGGGGCAGGGCAACTATGGCTACACCTTC. The full variable domain, its missing parts supplied by reference TRBV5-4 and TRBJ1-2, is ETGVTQSPTHLIKTRGQQVTLRCSSQSGHNTVSWYQQALGQGPQFIFQYYREEENGRGNFPPRFSGLQFPNYSSELNVNALELDDSALYLCASSLGGQGNYGYTFGSGTRLTVV.

This chain joins TRBV4-3 and TRBJ2-2; the match to TRBD1 covers 7 bases. There are 17 residues in the CDR3. In germline, CDR1 is LGHNA, CDR2 YSLEER. V dropped 0 bases and J dropped 0; count of bases not matched to a gene: 4. The CDR3 nucleotides are TGCGCCAGCAGCCAAGATGGGACAGATACGAACACCGGGGAGCTGTTTTTT. Residues: CASSQDGTDTNTGELFF.

For the CDR3, the DNA is TGCGCCAGCAGCTTGTTAGCTAGGAGAACCGGGGATGAAAAACTGTTTTTT. It encodes CASSLLARRTGDEKLFF. The chain recombines TRBV5-1 with TRBJ1-4, with D hard to call. CDR3 size: 17 residues. Germline V gene data show CDR1 as SGHRS and CDR2 as YFSETQ. V lost 1 base and J lost 6, with 19 bases in between.

The V gene is TRBV2, the J gene TRBJ1-2; 7 nucleotides match TRBD1. Trimming at V came to 5 bases and at J to 4 bases, leaving 7 bases not matched to a gene. The CDR3 totals 14 residues. Germline CDR1 is SNHLY and CDR2 is FYNNEI. For the CDR3, the DNA is TGTGCCAGCAGTCTTGAGGGACAGTCCTATGGCTACACCTTC. Translated, it gives CASSLEGQSYGYTF.